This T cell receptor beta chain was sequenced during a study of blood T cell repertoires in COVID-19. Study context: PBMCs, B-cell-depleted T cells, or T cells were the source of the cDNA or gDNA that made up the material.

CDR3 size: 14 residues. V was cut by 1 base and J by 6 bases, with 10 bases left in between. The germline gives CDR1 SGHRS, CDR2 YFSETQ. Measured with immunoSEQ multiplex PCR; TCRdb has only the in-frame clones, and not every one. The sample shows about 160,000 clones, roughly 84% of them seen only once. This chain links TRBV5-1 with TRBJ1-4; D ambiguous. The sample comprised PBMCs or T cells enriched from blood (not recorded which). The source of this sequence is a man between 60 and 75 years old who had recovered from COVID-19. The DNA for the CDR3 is TGCGCCAGCAGCTTGTCAGGTCGCGATGAAAAACTGTTTTTT. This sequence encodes CASSLSGRDEKLFF. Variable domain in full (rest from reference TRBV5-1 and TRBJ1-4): KAGVTQTPRYLIKTRGQQVTLSCSPISGHRSVSWYQQTPGQGLQFLFEYFSETQRNKGNFPGRFSGRQFSNSRSEMNVSTLELGDSALYLCASSLSGRDEKLFFGSGTQLSVL.